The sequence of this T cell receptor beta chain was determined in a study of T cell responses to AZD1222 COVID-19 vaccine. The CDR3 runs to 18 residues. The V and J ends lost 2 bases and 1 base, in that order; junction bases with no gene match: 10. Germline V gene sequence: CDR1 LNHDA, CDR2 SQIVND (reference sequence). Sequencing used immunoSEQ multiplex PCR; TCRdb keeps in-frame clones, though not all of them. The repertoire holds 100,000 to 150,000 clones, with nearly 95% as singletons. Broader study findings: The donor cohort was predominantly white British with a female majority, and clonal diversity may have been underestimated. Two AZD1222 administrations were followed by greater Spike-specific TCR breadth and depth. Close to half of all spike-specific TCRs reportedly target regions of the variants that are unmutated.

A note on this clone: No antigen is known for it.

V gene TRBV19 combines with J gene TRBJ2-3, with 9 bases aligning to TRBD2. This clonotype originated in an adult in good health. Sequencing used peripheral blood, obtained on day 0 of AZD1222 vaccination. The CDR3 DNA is TGTGCCAGTAGTATACCGCTAGCGGGAACTCGGCGCACAGATACGCAGTATTTT. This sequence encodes CASSIPLAGTRRTDTQYF.